This TCR beta chain appears in the sequencing data of a study of spatial heterogeneity in lung cancer (dated by TCRdb to about 2019). At the level of the whole study: Beta-chain transcripts were consistently detected in greater numbers than alpha-chain transcripts, which likely reflects a higher abundance of beta-chain transcripts. In the raw uncorrected reads, each unique combination of TCR and UMI appeared more than ten times on average. In non-small cell lung cancer, the study made a quantitative comparison of TCR alpha and beta repertoires among multiple tumor regions, matched nontumor lung and blood. Nonsynonymous mutation counts, determined by whole-exome sequencing of tumor tissue, were related to TCR repertoire features. At surgery, both alpha and beta chains were TCR-sequenced in about 200 tumor regions, 63 to 80 matched nontumor lung samples and 56 PBMC samples. The paper's findings and limits, for the study overall: Additional single-cell paired TCR alpha and beta sequencing was considered necessary to confirm, at a functional level, the hypothesis that regional TCRs recognize regional mutations. Ubiquitous expanded tumor TCRs were detected in blood more often at tumor resection than at routine follow-up.

The time point tag for this specimen amounts to: sample taken at primary tumor resection. Samples were obtained from 65 to 90 patients with early-stage, untreated non-small cell lung cancer from the lung TRACERx cohort. For TCR sequencing, whole RNA was extracted from tumor and nontumor lung tissue, or from cryopreserved PBMC samples, and no cell sorting was done. Patients were selected for TCR sequencing only if sufficient RNA was available from at least two tumor regions. This clonotype was counted ten times or more. What this receptor recognizes is not known. The record has no base qualities; no much larger clone is one base away. The germline V gene (reference sequence) gives CDR1 as GTSNPN and CDR2 as SVGIG. From the cysteine through the phenylalanine, the CDR3 covers 13 amino acids. The DNA shown is the 39-base CDR3, in frame from base 1. A distance of 10 bases separates the germline ends of V and J, which lose 2 bases and 2 bases respectively.

Receptors were amplified or captured by 5' RACE. The sequencer listed for this sample is NextSeq 500. To allow correction of PCR and sequencing errors, the TCR library protocol tagged every TCR cDNA molecule with a unique molecular identifier. Per the source publication's procedure: TCR identification, UMI-based error correction and CDR3 extraction were performed with Decombinator tools. TCRs above a frequency of 2 per 1,000, corresponding to the top 1% of the tumor frequency distribution, were defined as expanded. Renyi diversity was calculated using the R vegan package after each repertoire was subsampled 100 times to 5,000 TCRs. CDR3 similarity networks were constructed using string-kernel similarity of amino acid triplets, with links drawn between CDR3s whose pairwise similarity was above 0.82. TCRdb applied fastp at Q25 and MiXCR to the public reads, then kept only in-frame beta chains. Under each unique CDR3 protein, matching rows form one entry showing the most common genes and DNA. These V and J calls originate from TCRdb's pipeline instead of the authors' own analysis. The sample table lists tens of thousands of distinct CDR3 sequences, approximately 6.2% of them with a count of one. The ten largest clonotypes hold less than 45% of the sample.

This clonotype was sampled from a male donor with early-stage non-small cell lung cancer. The rearrangement joined TRBV30 to TRBJ2-7, with no confidently assigned D gene. Here the sequenced sample was PBMCs, taken at surgery. The nucleotide sequence reads TGTGCCTGGAGTACGCCTTATACCTACGAGCAGTACTTC. The encoded protein is CAWSTPYTYEQYF. Supplemented by the reference TRBV30 and TRBJ2-7 proteins around the CDR3, the complete variable domain is SQTIHQWPATLVQPVGSPLSLECTVEGTSNPNLYWYRQAAGRGLQLLFYSVGIGQISSEVPQNLSASRPQDRQFILSSKKLLLSDSGFYLCAWSTPYTYEQYFGPGTRLTVT.